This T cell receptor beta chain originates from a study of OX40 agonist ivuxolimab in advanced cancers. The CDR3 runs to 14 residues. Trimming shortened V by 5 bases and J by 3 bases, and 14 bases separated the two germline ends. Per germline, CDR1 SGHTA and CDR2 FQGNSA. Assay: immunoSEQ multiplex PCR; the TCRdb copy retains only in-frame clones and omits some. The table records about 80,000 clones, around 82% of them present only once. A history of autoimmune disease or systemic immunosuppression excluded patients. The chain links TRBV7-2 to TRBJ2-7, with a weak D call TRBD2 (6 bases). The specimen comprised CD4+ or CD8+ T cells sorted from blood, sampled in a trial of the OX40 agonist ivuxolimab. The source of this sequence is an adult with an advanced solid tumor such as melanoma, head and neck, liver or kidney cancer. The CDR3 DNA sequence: TGTGCCAGCAGCCATAGCCCCGGGGGCTACGAGCAGTACTTC. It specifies CASSHSPGGYEQYF.